Sequencing of this T cell receptor beta chain was carried out in a study of cytomegalovirus exposure and HLA in healthy donors. 60 Vbeta and 13 Jbeta primers were used in PCR. Using immunoSEQ multiplex PCR, the repertoire was profiled, and TCRdb retains in-frame clones only, with some absent. The sample consists of tens of thousands of clones, over 55% of them appearing once. From germline, CDR1 is MNHNS and CDR2 SASEGT. Germline trimming cut 4 bases from V and 3 bases from J; bases unmatched to any gene: 8. The CDR3 sequence is 16 residues long. The sample consisted of PBMCs. The gene calls are TRBV6-1 and TRBJ2-7; 11 nucleotides agree with TRBD1. The origin of this receptor is a woman under 40 in good health and CMV-seronegative. The CDR3: CASSGEPGQGGYEQYF. As DNA, the CDR3 is TGTGCCAGCAGTGGTGAACCGGGACAGGGGGGCTACGAGCAGTACTTC.